The 17 T cell receptor beta chains in this list originate from one sample, sequenced in a study of blood T cell repertoires in COVID-19. Assay used: immunoSEQ multiplex PCR; TCRdb lists only in-frame clones, some missing. The sample lists 98,000 or so clones; more than 70% were seen once. The sequenced material came from peripheral blood. Receptor source: a woman aged 55-75 years in a cohort sampled during active or convalescent COVID-19.

The rearrangement joins TRBV5-4 to TRBJ1-1, with D tentatively TRBD1 (6 bases). Trimming removed 4 bases from V and 9 bases from J, with 19 bases in between. From germline, CDR1 is SGHNT and CDR2 YYREEE (reference sequence). The CDR3 is made up of 14 amino acids. Written as DNA, the CDR3 is TGTGCCAGCAGCGCCCGGGGGGCGCTTGGGAAAGCTTTCTTT. It specifies CASSARGALGKAFF.

This chain uses TRBV5-6 with TRBJ1-2, with D hard to call. The CDR3 is 13 amino acids. Germline V gene lookup returns CDR1 SGHDT and CDR2 YYEEEE. Trimming removed 2 bases from V and 3 bases from J, with 8 bases in between. The CDR3 coding sequence is TGTGCCAGCAGCTTATCGGGGTACTATGGCTACACCTTC. This sequence encodes CASSLSGYYGYTF.

J is TRBJ1-5 and V is TRBV29-1; 12 positions match TRBD1. The J segment lost 6 bases and the V segment lost 8 bases, leaving 5 bases of the junction unmatched. CDR3 size: 13 residues. Germline V gives CDR1 SQVTM, CDR2 ANQGSEA. The CDR3 bases are TGCAGCACGGGACAGGGGGCTGGTCAGCCCCAGCATTTT. The encoded protein is CSTGQGAGQPQHF.

V and J are TRBV19 and TRBJ1-3; tentative D call: TRBD1 (6 bases). The CDR3 extends over 14 amino acids. Trimming pared 8 bases from V and 2 bases from J, leaving 13 bases between. CDR1 and CDR2 (germline): LNHDA, SQIVND (reference sequence). CDR3 bases: TGTGCCAGTCGTAAAGACAGGACTGGAAACACCATATATTTT. It codes for CASRKDRTGNTIYF.

The rearrangement uses TRBV5-1 and TRBJ2-3; D unresolved. Germline V CDR1 and CDR2: SGHRS, YFSETQ. V was shortened by 5 bases and J by 1 base, with 11 bases between the two germline ends. The length of the CDR3 is 14 residues. CDR3 sequence (DNA): TGCGCCAGCAGTCCCGGGTCCGGCACAGATACGCAGTATTTT. This translates into CASSPGSGTDTQYF. Combining the CDR3 with reference TRBV5-1 and TRBJ2-3 gives the whole variable domain KAGVTQTPRYLIKTRGQQVTLSCSPISGHRSVSWYQQTPGQGLQFLFEYFSETQRNKGNFPGRFSGRQFSNSRSEMNVSTLELGDSALYLCASSPGSGTDTQYFGPGTRLTVL.

This clone was seen only once. V is TRBV7-2 and J is TRBJ1-2, with D possibly TRBD1 on 5 matching bases. Trimming shortened V by 5 bases and J by 3 bases, and 25 bases separated the two germline ends. CDR1 is SGHTA and CDR2 is FQGNSA in the germline V gene. The CDR3 is 18 amino acids. CDR3 loop: CASSPTGGYPDGDYGYTF. The CDR3 region has the DNA TGTGCCAGCAGCCCCACGGGGGGGTATCCCGACGGGGACTATGGCTACACCTTC.

This chain links TRBV5-1 with TRBJ2-3, with D perhaps matching TRBD2 (5 bases). The V gene lost 4 bases and the J gene lost 0 bases, with 15 bases spanning the gap. Looked up from germline, CDR1 is SGHRS and CDR2 is YFSETQ. The CDR3 contains 16 residues. CDR3 amino acids: CASSTGLGSSTDTQYF. Written as DNA, the CDR3 is TGCGCCAGCAGCACTGGACTGGGGTCTAGCACAGATACGCAGTATTTT.

This clone was seen more than once but under ten times. The rearrangement links TRBV11-3 to TRBJ2-1; 8 positions match TRBD1. This CDR3 region has 15 residues. J was trimmed by 0 bases and V by 6 bases; bases with no gene match: 4. CDR1 and CDR2 (germline): SGHNT, YENEEA. CDR3 coding DNA: TGTGCCAGCAGTCGACAGGGGATCTCCTACAATGAGCAGTTCTTC. Amino acid sequence: CASSRQGISYNEQFF.

The chain recombines TRBV5-1 with TRBJ1-2; TRBD1 matches 9 bases. Trimming at V came to 4 bases and at J to 4 bases, leaving 5 bases not matched to a gene. Germline V CDR1 and CDR2: SGHRS, YFSETQ. The CDR3 length is 14 residues. The CDR3 here is CASSRDRDRYGYTF. The CDR3 DNA is TGCGCCAGCAGCCGGGACAGGGATCGCTATGGCTACACCTTC.

The genes are TRBV7-8 and TRBJ2-3; D call uncertain. Germline V gives CDR1 SGHVS, CDR2 FQNEAQ. This CDR3 comprises 12 residues. With 6 bases removed from V and 0 bases from J, the gap between germline ends came to 4 bases. The chain's CDR3 is CASSISTDTQYF. In DNA form, the CDR3 reads TGTGCCAGCAGTATCAGCACAGATACGCAGTATTTT.

CDR3 sequence (DNA): TGCGCCAGCAGCCCCGAGGGCAATCAGCCCCAGCATTTT. This gives the protein CASSPEGNQPQHF. The J gene is TRBJ1-5, the V gene TRBV5-1; D is unresolved. The length of the CDR3 is 13 residues. V was clipped by 4 bases and J by 2 bases, with 7 bases between them. Germline assignment: CDR1 SGHRS and CDR2 YFSETQ.

The gene calls are TRBV13 and TRBJ1-2; 11 bases are a match to TRBD1. Germline trimming cut 3 bases from V and 5 bases from J; bases unmatched to any gene: 8. The CDR3 has 16 residues. Germline V lookup: CDR1 PRHDT, CDR2 FYEKMQ (reference sequence). CDR3 in amino acids: CASSFGQGALGYGYTF. The CDR3 DNA reads as TGTGCCAGCAGCTTTGGACAGGGGGCTCTCGGTTATGGCTACACCTTC. Supplemented by reference TRBV13 and TRBJ1-2, the full variable domain reads AAGVIQSPRHLIKEKRETATLKCYPIPRHDTVYWYQQGPGQDPQFLISFYEKMQSDKGSIPDRFSAQQFSDYHSELNMSSLELGDSALYFCASSFGQGALGYGYTFGSGTRLTVV.

The V gene is TRBV2, the J gene TRBJ2-7, with 14 bases that match TRBD2. The germline gives CDR1 SNHLY, CDR2 FYNNEI. The CDR3 is 15 amino acids. Trimming cost V 7 bases and J 2 bases; bases outside gene matches: 4. The CDR3 DNA reads as TGTGCCAGCACCTGGGGACTAGCGGGAGCCTACGAGCAGTACTTC. Protein sequence: CASTWGLAGAYEQYF.

The genes are TRBV5-1 and TRBJ2-5; unclear D gene. There are 14 residues in the CDR3. The V gene lost 6 bases and the J gene lost 1 base, with 13 bases spanning the gap. Germline CDR1 and CDR2: SGHRS and YFSETQ. The CDR3: CASTPGLGQETQYF. As DNA, the CDR3 is TGCGCCAGCACGCCGGGTCTAGGCCAAGAGACCCAGTACTTC.

This chain's CDR3 is CASSLNSLNTEAFF. CDR3 in DNA: TGTGCCAGCAGCTTAAACAGCTTGAACACTGAAGCTTTCTTT. J is TRBJ1-1 and V is TRBV7-3; no reliable D call. Deletions cut 1 base from V and 0 bases from J, with 6 bases between. CDR1 is SGHTA and CDR2 is FQGTGA in the germline V gene. This CDR3 region has 14 residues.

This clone appeared a few times. The rearrangement uses TRBV6-6 and TRBJ1-1; 9 bases fit TRBD1. The CDR3 is 14 residues long. The germline gives CDR1 MNHNY, CDR2 SVGAGI (reference sequence). With 6 bases clipped from V and 2 bases from J, the junction kept 4 bases outside the gene matches. CDR3 sequence reads: CASSPDRGNTEAFF. In nucleotides, the CDR3 is TGTGCCAGCAGCCCGGACAGGGGAAACACTGAAGCTTTCTTT.

This clone was seen once. This chain connects TRBV5-6 to TRBJ2-1, with 14 bases lining up with TRBD2. J lost 2 bases, V lost 4 bases, and 2 bases had no gene match. This CDR3 has 16 residues. Germline CDR1 SGHDT, CDR2 YYEEEE. CDR3 in amino acids: CASSRLAGGTYNEQFF. The DNA of the CDR3 is TGTGCCAGCAGCCGACTAGCGGGAGGGACCTACAATGAGCAGTTCTTC.